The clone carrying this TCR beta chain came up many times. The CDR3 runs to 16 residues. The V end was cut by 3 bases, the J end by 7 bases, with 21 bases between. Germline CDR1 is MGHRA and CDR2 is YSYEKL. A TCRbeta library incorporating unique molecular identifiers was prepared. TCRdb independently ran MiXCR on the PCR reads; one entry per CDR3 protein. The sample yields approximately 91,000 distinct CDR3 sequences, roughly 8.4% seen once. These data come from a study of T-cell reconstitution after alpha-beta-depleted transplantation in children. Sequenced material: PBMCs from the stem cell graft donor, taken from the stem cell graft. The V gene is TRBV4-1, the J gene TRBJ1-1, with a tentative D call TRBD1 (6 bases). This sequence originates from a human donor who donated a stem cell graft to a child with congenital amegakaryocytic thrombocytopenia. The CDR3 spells CASSQSGGATYGEAFF. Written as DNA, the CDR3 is TGCGCCAGCAGCCAGTCGGGGGGGGCAACGTACGGTGAAGCTTTCTTT.